The 18 T cell receptor beta chains below were found in one sample sequenced in a study of control samples from healthy donors and cancer patients. Libraries were prepared by immunoSEQ multiplex PCR; TCRdb keeps only in-frame clonotypes and omits some of them. The table records 45,000 to 60,000 clones, 87% of them present only once. Sequencing was carried out using PBMCs. These receptors originate from a man aged 55 to 69 with head and neck cancer.

The chain is built from TRBV7-6 and TRBJ2-7; no reliable D call. Germline V lookup: CDR1 SGHVS, CDR2 FNYEAQ. The CDR3 spans 15 residues. V was shortened by 0 bases and J by 0 bases, with 9 bases between the two germline ends. CDR3 region: CASSLAGPISYEQYF. CDR3 in DNA: TGTGCCAGCAGCTTAGCCGGCCCGATCTCCTACGAGCAGTACTTC.

The rearrangement joins TRBV29-1 to TRBJ2-1, with D possibly TRBD1 on 5 matching bases. CDR3 length: 18 amino acids. V shed 6 bases and J shed 9 bases, with 33 bases lying between them. Germline V lookup: CDR1 SQVTM, CDR2 ANQGSEA. The CDR3 sequence is CSVDGDGPLGNGAFEQFF. The CDR3 nucleotides are TGCAGCGTCGACGGCGATGGGCCCCTAGGAAATGGGGCCTTTGAGCAGTTCTTC.

V usage is TRBV19 and J usage is TRBJ1-1, with 8 bases aligning to TRBD1. The J segment lost 1 base and the V segment lost 3 bases, leaving 1 base of the junction unmatched. The CDR3 contains 14 residues. The germline CDR1 and CDR2 sequences are LNHDA and SQIVND (reference sequence). CDR3 residues: CASSIGTGNTEAFF. The CDR3 nucleotides read TGTGCCAGTAGTATCGGGACAGGGAACACTGAAGCTTTCTTT. The full variable domain, completed using reference TRBV19 and TRBJ1-1, is DGGITQSPKYLFRKEGQNVTLSCEQNLNHDAMYWYRQDPGQGLRLIYYSQIVNDFQKGDIAEGYSVSREKKESFPLTVTSAQKNPTAFYLCASSIGTGNTEAFFGQGTRLTVV.

The V and J genes are TRBV6-5 and TRBJ1-1; 7 nucleotides align to TRBD1. The CDR3 has 13 amino acids. V trimming: 6 bases; J trimming: 3 bases; junction bases outside the gene matches: 4. Germline CDR1 MNHEY, CDR2 SVGAGI. CDR3 in amino acids: CASRLDRDTEAFF. The DNA of the CDR3 is TGTGCCAGCAGGCTAGACAGGGACACTGAAGCTTTCTTT.

This chain joins TRBV30 and TRBJ1-4; TRBD1 matches 7 bases. This CDR3 contains 13 residues. The germline V gene encodes CDR1 GTSNPN and CDR2 SVGIG (reference sequence). The trim removed 2 bases at V and 3 bases at J, leaving 0 bases unmatched. CDR3 coding DNA: TGTGCCTGGAGTCAGGGGGCTAATGAAAAACTGTTTTTT. Residues: CAWSQGANEKLFF.

CDR3 sequence: CAPPRRGPYEQYF. The CDR3 DNA sequence: TGTGCCCCCCCGCGGAGAGGCCCCTACGAGCAGTACTTC. The chain combines TRBV3-1 (or the pseudogene TRBV3-2) with TRBJ2-7, with unresolved D. Per the germline V gene, CDR1 is LGHDT and CDR2 is YNNKEL (reference sequence). The CDR3 has 13 residues. V lost 11 bases and J 2 bases, leaving 16 bases between the germline ends.

The V call is TRBV4-1, the J call TRBJ2-1; TRBD1 or TRBD2 may be the D gene (5 bases each). Trimming stripped 0 bases from V and 6 bases from J, with 21 bases between. CDR1 is MGHRA and CDR2 is YSYEKL in the germline V gene. The CDR3 loop spans 18 amino acids. The CDR3 DNA follows: TGCGCCAGCAGCCAAGAGAGAATCGGGGCGAACCTGGGCAATGAGCAGTTCTTC. Its translation is CASSQERIGANLGNEQFF.

The chain uses TRBV6-6 and TRBJ1-2, with D uncertain. Germline-derived CDR1 and CDR2 are MNHNY and SVGAGI (reference sequence). V dropped 0 bases and J dropped 0 bases, with 11 bases sitting between them. The CDR3 has 16 amino acids. The CDR3 bases are TGTGCCAGCAGTTACTCGAAGCAGAGAACTAACTATGGCTACACCTTC. This translates into CASSYSKQRTNYGYTF.

This clone has just a few counts. The rearrangement links TRBV3-1 (or the pseudogene TRBV3-2) to TRBJ1-6, with D perhaps TRBD1 (5 bases). Trimming removed 0 bases at V and 9 bases at J, with 12 bases between. Per the germline V gene, CDR1 is LGHDT and CDR2 is YNNKEL (reference sequence). The CDR3 contains 15 residues. The CDR3 nucleotides read TGTGCCAGCAGCCAAGAAGGGGTTCGGGGTTCACCCCTCCACTTT. It specifies CASSQEGVRGSPLHF.

The chain carries TRBV27 and TRBJ2-7; D is unresolved. Germline values: CDR1 MNHEY, CDR2 SMNVEV (reference sequence). The CDR3 runs to 15 residues. Between the trimmed V and J ends, which lost 2 bases and 0 bases, there was a span of 11 bases. CDR3 in DNA: TGTGCCAGCAGTTTACTTCAGAGTAGCTCCTACGAGCAGTACTTC. It specifies CASSLLQSSSYEQYF.

J is TRBJ2-7 and V is TRBV6-6; no firm D call. The CDR3 has 14 amino acids. CDR1 and CDR2 (germline): MNHNY, SVGAGI (reference sequence). Trimming stripped 10 bases from V and 2 bases from J, with 18 bases between. The CDR3 loop is CATTPDLGAYEQYF. The CDR3 DNA reads TGTGCCACCACCCCGGACCTCGGAGCCTACGAGCAGTACTTC.

V and J are TRBV16 and TRBJ2-7; 8 nucleotides agree with TRBD1. CDR1 is KGHSY and CDR2 is FQNENV in the germline V gene. The V gene end was trimmed by 4 bases and the J gene end by 0 bases; junction bases not matched to a gene: 8. The CDR3 has 16 residues. The CDR3 spells CASSRPGQDVSYEQYF. Written as DNA, the CDR3 is TGTGCCAGCAGCCGGCCGGGACAGGACGTCTCCTACGAGCAGTACTTC.

This clone occurred a few times. This chain links TRBV7-8 with TRBJ2-7, with D perhaps given as TRBD1 or TRBD2 (5 bases each). Looked up from germline, CDR1 is SGHVS and CDR2 is FQNEAQ. V lost 2 bases to trimming and J lost 0 bases, with 11 bases between them. CDR3 length: 15 residues. The CDR3 sequence is CASSLYGGISYEQYF. The CDR3 nucleotides are TGTGCCAGCAGCTTATATGGGGGTATCTCCTACGAGCAGTACTTC.

The chain joins TRBV2 to TRBJ2-2, with TRBD2 identical over 12 bases. This CDR3 is 16 amino acids long. Germline V gene sequence: CDR1 SNHLY, CDR2 FYNNEI. V lost 8 bases to trimming and J lost 5 bases; unmatched junction nucleotides: 9. CDR3 in amino acids: CASGSLAGGQTGELFF. The CDR3 DNA reads as TGTGCCAGCGGGTCTCTAGCGGGAGGGCAAACCGGGGAGCTGTTTTTT.

The chain has TRBV13 and TRBJ1-3; D gene ambiguous. The V gene lost 0 bases and the J gene lost 4 bases, with 10 bases spanning the gap. This CDR3 has 15 residues. Germline V gene data show CDR1 as PRHDT and CDR2 as FYEKMQ (reference sequence). Here the CDR3 DNA reads TGTGCCAGCAGCTTAGGCGCAATTAACGGAAACACCATATATTTT. Protein sequence: CASSLGAINGNTIYF.

The chain joins TRBV7-9 to TRBJ1-2; no definite D call. Deletions cut 0 bases from V and 2 bases from J, with 4 bases between. This CDR3 region has 13 residues. In germline, CDR1 is SEHNR, CDR2 FQNEAQ (reference sequence). Written as DNA, the CDR3 is TGTGCCAGCAGCTTAGCAGGGAACTATGGCTACACCTTC. Translating it yields CASSLAGNYGYTF. The variable domain in full, completed from reference TRBV7-9 and TRBJ1-2, reads DTGVSQNPRHKITKRGQNVTFRCDPISEHNRLYWYRQTLGQGPEFLTYFQNEAQLEKSRLLSDRFSAERPKGSFSTLEIQRTEQGDSAMYLCASSLAGNYGYTFGSGTRLTVV.

V gene TRBV7-2 combines with J gene TRBJ1-5; D is possibly TRBD1 (5 bases). V was shortened by 5 bases and J by 0 bases, with 8 bases between the two germline ends. This CDR3 is 14 amino acids long. CDR1 and CDR2 from the germline V gene are SGHTA and FQGNSA. The CDR3 coding sequence is TGTGCCAGCAGCCCGCAGGGTAGCAATCAGCCCCAGCATTTT. Encoded protein: CASSPQGSNQPQHF.

The genes are TRBV2 and TRBJ1-3; TRBD1 aligns across 7 bases. The V gene's germline CDR1 is SNHLY and CDR2 FYNNEI. The CDR3 length is 12 residues. J lost 11 bases, V lost 6 bases, and 7 bases had no gene match. The DNA of the CDR3 is TGTGCCAGCAGCTCACAGGGGTTGGCCATATATTTT. Its translation: CASSSQGLAIYF.